The present entry profiles one T cell receptor beta chain with its context. Its antigen is undetermined. Germline V lookup: CDR1 SQVTM, CDR2 ANQGSEA. Trimming removed 5 bases from V and 8 bases from J; junction bases left unmatched: 14. The CDR3 length is 15 residues. This entry comes from a study of T cell responses to AZD1222 COVID-19 vaccine. The study, taken as a whole, reports: In a largely white British group with more females than males, clonal diversity was possibly underestimated. Repertoires were sampled only after the peak T cell response. Baseline serostatus was positive in only a handful of AZD1222 recipients. Dominant CD4 TCR responses targeted spike regions 160-218 and 743-854.

Produced via immunoSEQ multiplex PCR; TCRdb's table is partial and in-frame only. The sample holds more than 150,000 clones, around 92% seen once. The source material was peripheral blood, sampled on day 0 of AZD1222 vaccination. The TCR originated in an adult in good health. The rearrangement links TRBV29-1 to TRBJ1-2; TRBD1 aligns across 10 bases. CDR3 region: CSVRRRDRGYIGYTF. The CDR3 DNA reads TGCAGCGTTAGACGGCGGGACAGGGGATACATCGGCTACACCTTC. The entire variable domain, with the rest obtained from reference TRBV29-1 and TRBJ1-2, is as follows: SAVISQKPSRDICQRGTSLTIQCQVDSQVTMMFWYRQQPGQSLTLIATANQGSEATYESGFVIDKFPISRPNLTFSTLTVSNMSPEDSSIYLCSVRRRDRGYIGYTFGSGTRLTVV.